This entry lists 11 T cell receptor delta chains sequenced from one sample in a study of gammadelta T cells in human blood. TCRdb processed the RT-PCR reads again with the CATT caller. The data show around 310 delta-chain clones, with approximately 40% seen just once and under 30% held by the top ten. Input material: non-Vgamma9Vdelta2 gamma-delta T cells from cord blood. The receptor source for this set is a newborn.

This clone was seen only a few times. Just one base apart from a much larger clone, this may be a read error. This sample also contains other DNA sequences that code for the same CDR3. The rearrangement links TRDV2 to TRDJ1; 10 bases line up with TRDD3. The V gene's germline CDR1 is GEAIGNYY and CDR2 EKD. With 4 bases clipped from V and 0 bases from J, the junction kept 1 base outside the gene matches. The CDR3 sequence is 14 residues long. CDR3 DNA: TGTGCCTGTGATACTGGGGGATACACCGATAAACTCATCTTT. This codes for CACDTGGYTDKLIF.

The chain has TRDV1 and TRDJ1, with 9 bases lining up with TRDD3. The V and J ends lost 2 bases and 3 bases, in that order; junction bases with no gene match: 16. The CDR3 covers 19 residues. Germline loops: CDR1 TSWWSYY, CDR2 QGS. The CDR3 DNA reads TGTGCTCTTGGGGAATTCCCCGGTACTGGGGGACTGAGCCCCGATAAACTCATCTTT. Protein product: CALGEFPGTGGLSPDKLIF.

The gene calls are TRDV3 and TRDJ1; TRDD3 is a possible D gene (5 bases). Trimming shortened V by 4 bases and J by 0 bases, and 21 bases separated the two germline ends. This CDR3 comprises 16 residues. CDR1 TVYSNPD and CDR2 GDNSRS come from the germline V gene (reference sequence). The CDR3 DNA reads TGTGCCTCCCTTGGGAAGTCTGGGTGGTACACCGATAAACTCATCTTT. Residues: CASLGKSGWYTDKLIF.

Within the sample, this clone is large. The sample contains more than one DNA sequence encoding this CDR3. The J gene is TRDJ1, the V gene TRDV1; 11 bases agree with TRDD3. J was trimmed by 1 base and V by 2 bases; bases with no gene match: 12. CDR1 and CDR2 (germline): TSWWSYY, QGS. The length of the CDR3 is 19 residues. The CDR3 DNA reads as TGTGCTCTTGGGGAAATCCTGTACTGGGGGATAAAGGTCACCGATAAACTCATCTTT. It is translated as CALGEILYWGIKVTDKLIF.

By share, this clone counts as large. The same CDR3 is also encoded by other DNA sequences in this sample. V usage is TRDV1 and J usage is TRDJ1, with 8 bases aligning to TRDD3. CDR3 size: 23 residues. The V gene's germline CDR1 is TSWWSYY and CDR2 QGS. V was pared by 4 bases and J by 1 base, with 29 bases of the junction left unmatched. The CDR3 is CALGAPRVNWGPADRYITDKLIF. The CDR3 DNA sequence: TGTGCTCTTGGGGCTCCTAGGGTAAACTGGGGGCCCGCGGATCGCTATATCACCGATAAACTCATCTTT.

Comments on this clone: One end of the junction fails to match germline, which may point to a read error. In the same sample, other DNA sequences code for this CDR3. The chain has TRDV2 and TRDJ1, with 9 bases that match TRDD3. The CDR3 is 14 amino acids. Germline V gene lookup returns CDR1 GEAIGNYY and CDR2 EKD. CDR3 bases: TGTGCCTGTGACACCGGGGGATACACAGATAAACTCATCTTT. Residues: CACDTGGYTDKLIF.

The J gene is TRDJ1, the V gene TRDV1; a weak D match, TRDD3 (6 bases). Germline lookup yields CDR1 TSWWSYY and CDR2 QGS. The CDR3 is 17 amino acids. The V gene lost 5 bases and the J gene lost 2 bases, with 21 bases spanning the gap. The CDR3 nucleotides read TGTGCTCTTGGGCCCACCCCGAGGTACTGGGCGACCGATAAACTCATCTTT. This sequence encodes CALGPTPRYWATDKLIF.

A single count supports this clone. The chain uses TRDV1 and TRDJ2; no clear D. CDR3 size: 19 residues. Germline V lookup: CDR1 TSWWSYY, CDR2 QGS. Trimming took off 1 base at V and 0 bases at J, with 18 bases between the two ends. The CDR3 coding sequence is TGTGCTCTTGGGGAACACCGTTGGGTCCCCAGTTCTTTGACAGCACAACTCTTCTTT. Its protein product is CALGEHRWVPSSLTAQLFF.

Concerning this clone: The likely explanation is a read error, given a far larger clone one base away. The chain employs TRDV1 and TRDJ4, with D perhaps being TRDD2 or TRDD3 (7 bases each). The DNA matches TRDJ1 better at its end, which makes the J call doubtful. CDR3 length equals 17 residues. Germline CDR1 TSWWSYY, CDR2 QGS. DNA of the CDR3: TGTGCTCTTGGGGCACCTTCCTCCCCATACTGGGGACCTAAACTCATCTTT. Its protein is CALGAPSSPYWGPKLIF.

This clone was recorded a few times. Possible read error: a much larger clone is one base away. Other DNA variants within this sample encode the same CDR3. The chain has TRDV1 and TRDJ1, with 8 bases fitting TRDD3. Germline CDR1 is TSWWSYY and CDR2 is QGS. This CDR3 is built from 18 residues. CDR3 nucleotides: TGTGCTCTTGGGGATTTGGGCGCACCGCTGGGGGACACAGATAAACTCATCTTT. The encoded protein is CALGDLGAPLGDTDKLIF.

This clone was observed a handful of times. This could be a read error, since a much larger clone is one nucleotide away. This same CDR3 is encoded by further DNA sequences in the sample. J is TRDJ1 and V is TRDV1; no clear D. V was clipped by 3 bases and J by 5 bases, with 4 bases between them. CDR3 length: 11 amino acids. Per the germline V gene, CDR1 is TSWWSYY and CDR2 is QGS. The CDR3 region is CALGETDKLIF. CDR3 nucleotides: TGTGCTCTTGGGGAGACTGATAAACTCATCTTT.